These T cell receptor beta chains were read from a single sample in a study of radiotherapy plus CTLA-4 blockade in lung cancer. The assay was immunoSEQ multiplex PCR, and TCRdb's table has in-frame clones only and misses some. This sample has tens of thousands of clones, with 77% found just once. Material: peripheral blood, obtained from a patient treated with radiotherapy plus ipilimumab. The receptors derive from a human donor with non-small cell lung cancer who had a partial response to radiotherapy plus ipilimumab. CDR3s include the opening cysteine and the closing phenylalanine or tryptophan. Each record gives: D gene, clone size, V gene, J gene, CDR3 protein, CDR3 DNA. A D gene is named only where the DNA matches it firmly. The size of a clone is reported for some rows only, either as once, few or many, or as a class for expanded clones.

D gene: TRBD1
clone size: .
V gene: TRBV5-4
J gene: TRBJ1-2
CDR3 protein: CASSTGQGRDYGYTF
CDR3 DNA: TGTGCCAGCAGCACGGGACAGGGAAGGGACTATGGCTACACCTTC

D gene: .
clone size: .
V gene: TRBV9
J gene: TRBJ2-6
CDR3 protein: CASSVGHSGANVLTF
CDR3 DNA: TGTGCCAGCAGCGTAGGTCACTCTGGGGCCAACGTCCTGACTTTC

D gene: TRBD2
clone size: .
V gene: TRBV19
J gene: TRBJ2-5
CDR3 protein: CASRDPGGETQYF
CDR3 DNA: TGTGCCAGTAGAGATCCGGGGGGAGAGACCCAGTACTTC

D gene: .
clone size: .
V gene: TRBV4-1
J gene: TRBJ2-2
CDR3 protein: CASSQEENSRPVNGELFF
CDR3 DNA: TGCGCCAGCAGCCAAGAAGAAAACAGCCGCCCCGTTAACGGGGAGCTGTTTTTT

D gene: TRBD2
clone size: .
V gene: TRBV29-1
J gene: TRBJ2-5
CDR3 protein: CSVVVLAGGRETQYF
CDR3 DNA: TGCAGCGTTGTGGTACTAGCGGGGGGAAGGGAGACCCAGTACTTC

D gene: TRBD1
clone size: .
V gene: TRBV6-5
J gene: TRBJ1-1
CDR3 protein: CASSYAGQGMNTEAFF
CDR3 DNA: TGTGCCAGCAGTTACGCCGGACAGGGCATGAACACTGAAGCTTTCTTT

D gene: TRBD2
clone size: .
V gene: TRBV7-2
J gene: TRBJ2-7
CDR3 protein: CASSLLSGVAYEQYF
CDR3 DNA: TGTGCCAGCAGCTTACTTAGCGGGGTAGCCTACGAGCAGTACTTC

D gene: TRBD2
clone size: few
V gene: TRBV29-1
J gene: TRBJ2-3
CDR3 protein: CSVAAGSRTDTQYF
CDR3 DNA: TGCAGCGTTGCAGCGGGGAGTCGCACAGATACGCAGTATTTT

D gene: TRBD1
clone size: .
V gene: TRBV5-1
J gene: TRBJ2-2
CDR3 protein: CASSLGPGQGFTGELFF
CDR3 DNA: TGCGCCAGCAGCTTGGGGCCGGGACAGGGTTTCACCGGGGAGCTGTTTTTT

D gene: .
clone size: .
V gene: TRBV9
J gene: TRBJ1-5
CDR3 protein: CASSLAGGQPQHF
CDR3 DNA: TGTGCCAGCAGCCTTGCCGGAGGTCAGCCCCAGCATTTT

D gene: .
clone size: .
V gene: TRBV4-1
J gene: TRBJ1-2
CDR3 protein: CASSPNLNRPYGYTF
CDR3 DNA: TGCGCCAGCAGCCCCAATCTCAACAGACCCTATGGCTACACCTTC

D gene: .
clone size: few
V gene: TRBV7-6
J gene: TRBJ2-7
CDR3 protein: CASSPDTDMSYEQYF
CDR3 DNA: TGTGCCAGCAGCCCTGACACTGACATGTCCTACGAGCAGTACTTC

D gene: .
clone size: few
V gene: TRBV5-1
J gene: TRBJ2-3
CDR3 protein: CASSPGGDTQYF
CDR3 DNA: TGCGCCAGCAGCCCAGGGGGGGATACGCAGTATTTT

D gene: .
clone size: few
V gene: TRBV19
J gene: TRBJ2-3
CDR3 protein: CASSIGVGTDTQYF
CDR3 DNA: TGTGCCAGTAGTATCGGGGTAGGCACAGATACGCAGTATTTT

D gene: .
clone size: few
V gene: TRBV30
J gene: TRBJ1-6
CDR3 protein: CAWSVGLANSPLHF
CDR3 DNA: TGTGCCTGGAGTGTGGGCCTGGCAAATTCACCCCTCCACTTT

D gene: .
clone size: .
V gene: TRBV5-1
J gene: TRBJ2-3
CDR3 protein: CASSLAGFSTDTQYF
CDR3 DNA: TGCGCCAGCAGCTTGGCAGGGTTCAGCACAGATACGCAGTATTTT

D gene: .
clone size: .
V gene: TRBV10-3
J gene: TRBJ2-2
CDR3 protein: CAIRPTGSRRNDEGSGELFF
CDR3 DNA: TGTGCCATCAGACCGACAGGCTCCCGGCGCAACGACGAGGGGTCCGGGGAGCTGTTTTTT

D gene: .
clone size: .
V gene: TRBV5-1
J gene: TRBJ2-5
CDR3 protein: CASSLDSPRGQETQYF
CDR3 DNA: TGCGCCAGCAGCTTGGATTCCCCTAGGGGACAAGAGACCCAGTACTTC

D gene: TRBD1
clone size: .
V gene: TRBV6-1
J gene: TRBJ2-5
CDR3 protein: CASSEVFWRDRVTQYF
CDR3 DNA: TGTGCCAGCAGTGAAGTCTTTTGGAGGGACAGGGTGACCCAGTACTTC

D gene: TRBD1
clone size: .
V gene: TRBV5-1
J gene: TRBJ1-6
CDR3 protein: CASSLTGVNSPLHF
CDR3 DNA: TGCGCCAGCAGCTTGACAGGGGTGAATTCACCCCTCCACTTT

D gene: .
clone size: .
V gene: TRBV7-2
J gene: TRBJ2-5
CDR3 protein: CASSESEAQYF
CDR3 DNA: TGTGCCAGCAGCGAGTCGGAGGCCCAGTACTTC

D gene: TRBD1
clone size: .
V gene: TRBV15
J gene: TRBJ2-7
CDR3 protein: CATSRGQGQGYEQYF
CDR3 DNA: TGTGCCACCAGCAGAGGCCAAGGACAGGGCTACGAGCAGTACTTC

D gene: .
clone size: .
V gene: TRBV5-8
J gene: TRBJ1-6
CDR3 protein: CASSSSMSLAYNSPLHF
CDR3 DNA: TGTGCCAGCAGCTCATCTATGAGTCTGGCCTATAATTCACCCCTCCACTTT

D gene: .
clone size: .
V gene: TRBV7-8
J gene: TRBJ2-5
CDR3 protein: CASSHAPGVQETQYF
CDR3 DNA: TGTGCCAGCAGCCATGCCCCGGGGGTTCAAGAGACCCAGTACTTC

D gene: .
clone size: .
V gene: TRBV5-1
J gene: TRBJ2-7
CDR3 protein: CASSLASRGPEQYF
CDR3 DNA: TGCGCCAGCAGCTTGGCATCGCGGGGACCCGAGCAGTACTTC

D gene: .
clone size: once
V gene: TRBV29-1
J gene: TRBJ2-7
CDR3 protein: CSVDLGPGSYEQYF
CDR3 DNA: TGCAGCGTTGATCTGGGCCCCGGCTCCTACGAGCAGTACTTC

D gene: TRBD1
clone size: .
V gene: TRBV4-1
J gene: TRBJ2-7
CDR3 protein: CASSQGQGWAYEQYF
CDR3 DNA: TGCGCCAGCAGCCAGGGACAGGGATGGGCCTACGAGCAGTACTTC

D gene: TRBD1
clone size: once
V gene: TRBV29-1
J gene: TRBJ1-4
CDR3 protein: CSANMRASTGGWEKLFF
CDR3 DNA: TGCAGCGCGAACATGAGAGCGTCGACAGGGGGCTGGGAAAAACTGTTTTTT

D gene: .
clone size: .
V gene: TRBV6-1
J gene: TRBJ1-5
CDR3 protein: CASSLQGSGNQPQHF
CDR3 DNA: TGTGCCAGCAGTCTACAGGGTAGTGGCAATCAGCCCCAGCATTTT

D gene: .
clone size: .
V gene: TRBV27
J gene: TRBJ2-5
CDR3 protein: CASKFQGSETQYF
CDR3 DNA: TGTGCCAGCAAGTTTCAGGGGTCGGAGACCCAGTACTTC

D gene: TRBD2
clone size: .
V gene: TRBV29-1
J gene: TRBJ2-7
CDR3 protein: CSVRTSGGSYEQYF
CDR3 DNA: TGCAGCGTTAGGACTAGCGGGGGCTCCTACGAGCAGTACTTC